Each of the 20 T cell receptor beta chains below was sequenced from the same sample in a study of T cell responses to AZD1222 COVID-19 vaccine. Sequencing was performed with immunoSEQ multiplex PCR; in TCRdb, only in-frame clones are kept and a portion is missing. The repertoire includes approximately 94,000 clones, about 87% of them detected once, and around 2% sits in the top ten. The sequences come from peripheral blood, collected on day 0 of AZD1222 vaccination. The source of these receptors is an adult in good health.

CDR3 DNA: TGTGCCATCAGGGCACAGGGAAACACTGAAGCTTTCTTT. The encoded protein is CAIRAQGNTEAFF. This chain links TRBV10-3 with TRBJ1-1; perhaps TRBD1 as D (6 bases). Deletions cut 6 bases from V and 2 bases from J, with 10 bases between. Germline-derived CDR1 and CDR2 are ENHRY and SYGVKD. This CDR3 has 13 amino acids.

CDR3 DNA sequence: TGCGCCAGCAGCTTGAGCGTAGCGGGCTCCTACGAGCAGTACTTC. Protein: CASSLSVAGSYEQYF. The J gene is TRBJ2-7, the V gene TRBV5-1, with TRBD2 matching 7 bases. J lost 0 bases, V lost 1 base, and 4 bases had no gene match. Germline CDR1 and CDR2: SGHRS and YFSETQ. The CDR3 loop spans 15 amino acids.

The CDR3 sequence is CAISLSGTSGTGELFF. CDR3 DNA sequence: TGTGCCATCAGCCTGAGTGGGACTAGCGGGACCGGGGAGCTGTTTTTT. V and J are TRBV10-3 and TRBJ2-2, with 12 bases aligning to TRBD2. Germline V CDR1 and CDR2: ENHRY, SYGVKD. The trim removed 6 bases at V and 5 bases at J, leaving 7 bases unmatched. The CDR3 length is 16 residues.

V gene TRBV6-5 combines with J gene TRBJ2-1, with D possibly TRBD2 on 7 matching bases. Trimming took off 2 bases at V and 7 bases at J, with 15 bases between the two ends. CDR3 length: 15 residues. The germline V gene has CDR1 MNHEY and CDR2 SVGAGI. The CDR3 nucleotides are TGTGCCAGCAGTTACGGGGCCAGGGGAGGGAATGAGCAGTTCTTC. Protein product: CASSYGARGGNEQFF.

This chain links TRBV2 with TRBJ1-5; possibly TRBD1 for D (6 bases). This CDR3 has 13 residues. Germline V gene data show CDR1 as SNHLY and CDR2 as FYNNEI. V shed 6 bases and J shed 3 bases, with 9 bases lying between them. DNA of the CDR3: TGTGCCAGCAGGCGGGACAACAATCAGCCCCAGCATTTT. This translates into CASRRDNNQPQHF.

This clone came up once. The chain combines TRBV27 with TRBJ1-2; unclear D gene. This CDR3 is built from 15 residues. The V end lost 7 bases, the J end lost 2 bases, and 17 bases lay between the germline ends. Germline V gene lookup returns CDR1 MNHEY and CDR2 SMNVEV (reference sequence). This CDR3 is CASIGKKAGNYGYTF. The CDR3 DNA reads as TGTGCCAGCATAGGGAAGAAGGCTGGGAACTATGGCTACACCTTC.

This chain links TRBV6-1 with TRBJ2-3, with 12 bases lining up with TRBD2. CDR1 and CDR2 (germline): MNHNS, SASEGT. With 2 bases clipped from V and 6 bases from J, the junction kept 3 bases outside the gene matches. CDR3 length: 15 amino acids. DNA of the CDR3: TGTGCCAGCAGTGAACTAGCGGGAGGGCCGGATACGCAGTATTTT. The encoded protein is CASSELAGGPDTQYF.

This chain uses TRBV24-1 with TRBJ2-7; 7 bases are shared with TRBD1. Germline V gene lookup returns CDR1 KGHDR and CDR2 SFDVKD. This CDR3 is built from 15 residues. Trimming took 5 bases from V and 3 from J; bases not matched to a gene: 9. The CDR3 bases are TGTGCCACCAGTGCGGGACAGATTATAAACTACGAGCAGTACTTC. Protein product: CATSAGQIINYEQYF.

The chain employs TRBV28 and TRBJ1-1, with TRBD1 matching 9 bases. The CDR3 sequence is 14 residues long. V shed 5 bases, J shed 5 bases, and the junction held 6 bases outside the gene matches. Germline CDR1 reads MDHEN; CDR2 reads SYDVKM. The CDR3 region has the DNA TGTGCCAGCAGTCCCGGGACAGGGTGGACTGAAGCTTTCTTT. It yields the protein CASSPGTGWTEAFF.

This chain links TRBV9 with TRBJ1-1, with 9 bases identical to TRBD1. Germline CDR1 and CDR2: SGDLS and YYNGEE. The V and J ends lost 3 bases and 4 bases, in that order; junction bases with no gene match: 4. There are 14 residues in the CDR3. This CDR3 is CASSAQTGGTEAFF. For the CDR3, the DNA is TGTGCCAGCAGCGCCCAGACAGGGGGCACTGAAGCTTTCTTT.

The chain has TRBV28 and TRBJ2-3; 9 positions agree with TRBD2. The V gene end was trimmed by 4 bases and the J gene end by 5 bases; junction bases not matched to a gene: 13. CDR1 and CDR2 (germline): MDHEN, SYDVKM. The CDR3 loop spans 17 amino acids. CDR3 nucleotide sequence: TGTGCCAGCAGTTACCTCGGCGGGAGGGAGTTAGGAGATACGCAGTATTTT. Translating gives CASSYLGGRELGDTQYF.

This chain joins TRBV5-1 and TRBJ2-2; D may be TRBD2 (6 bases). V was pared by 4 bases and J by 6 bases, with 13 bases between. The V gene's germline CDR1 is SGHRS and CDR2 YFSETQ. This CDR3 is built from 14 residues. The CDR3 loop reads CASSRLGGSGELFF. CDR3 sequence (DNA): TGCGCCAGCAGCCGTCTGGGAGGATCCGGGGAGCTGTTTTTT.

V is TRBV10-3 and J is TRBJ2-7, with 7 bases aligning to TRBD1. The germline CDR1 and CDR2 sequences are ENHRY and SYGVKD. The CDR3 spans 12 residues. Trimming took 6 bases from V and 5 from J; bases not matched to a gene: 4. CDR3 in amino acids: CAISTTGNEQYF. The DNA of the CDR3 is TGTGCCATCAGCACGACAGGGAACGAGCAGTACTTC.

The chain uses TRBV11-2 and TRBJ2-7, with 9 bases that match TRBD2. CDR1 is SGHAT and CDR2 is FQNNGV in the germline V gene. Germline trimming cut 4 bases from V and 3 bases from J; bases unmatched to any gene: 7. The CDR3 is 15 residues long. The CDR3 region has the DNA TGTGCCAGCAGCTCGCCGGGACTAGCAGACTACGAGCAGTACTTC. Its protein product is CASSSPGLADYEQYF.

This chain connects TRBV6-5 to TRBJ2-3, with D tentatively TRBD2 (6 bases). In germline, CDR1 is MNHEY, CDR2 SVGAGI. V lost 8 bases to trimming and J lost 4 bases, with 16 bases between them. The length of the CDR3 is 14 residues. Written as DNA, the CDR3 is TGTGCCAGCCGGCGGGGAGTGCTTTCAGATACGCAGTATTTT. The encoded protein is CASRRGVLSDTQYF.

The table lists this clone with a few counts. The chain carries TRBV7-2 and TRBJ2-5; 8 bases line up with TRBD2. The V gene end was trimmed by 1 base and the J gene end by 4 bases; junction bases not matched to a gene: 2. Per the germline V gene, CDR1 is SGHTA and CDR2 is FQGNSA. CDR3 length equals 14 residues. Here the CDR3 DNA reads TGTGCCAGCAGCTTAGGTCGGGGGGGAGAGACCCAGTACTTC. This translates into CASSLGRGGETQYF. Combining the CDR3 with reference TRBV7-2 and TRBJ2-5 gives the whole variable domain GAGVSQSPSNKVTEKGKDVELRCDPISGHTALYWYRQSLGQGLEFLIYFQGNSAPDKSGLPSDRFSAERTGGSVSTLTIQRTQQEDSAVYLCASSLGRGGETQYFGPGTRLLVL.

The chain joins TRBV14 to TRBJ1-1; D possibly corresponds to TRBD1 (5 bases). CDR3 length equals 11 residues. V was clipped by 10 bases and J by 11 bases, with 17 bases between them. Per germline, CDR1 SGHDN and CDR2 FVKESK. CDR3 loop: CATFSGVVAFF. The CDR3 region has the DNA TGTGCCACCTTTTCGGGGGTGGTCGCTTTCTTT.

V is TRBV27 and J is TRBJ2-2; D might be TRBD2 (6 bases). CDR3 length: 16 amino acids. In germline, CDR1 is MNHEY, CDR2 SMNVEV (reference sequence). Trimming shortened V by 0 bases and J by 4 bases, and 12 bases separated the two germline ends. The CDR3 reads CASSLSGGLGTGELFF. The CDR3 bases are TGTGCCAGCAGTTTATCGGGGGGATTGGGCACCGGGGAGCTGTTTTTT.

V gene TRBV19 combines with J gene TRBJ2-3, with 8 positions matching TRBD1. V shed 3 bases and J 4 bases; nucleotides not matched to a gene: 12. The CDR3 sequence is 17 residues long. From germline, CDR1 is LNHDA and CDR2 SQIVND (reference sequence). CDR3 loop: CASSITGQGHFPDTQYF. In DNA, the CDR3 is TGTGCCAGTAGTATTACTGGACAGGGTCATTTTCCAGATACGCAGTATTTT.

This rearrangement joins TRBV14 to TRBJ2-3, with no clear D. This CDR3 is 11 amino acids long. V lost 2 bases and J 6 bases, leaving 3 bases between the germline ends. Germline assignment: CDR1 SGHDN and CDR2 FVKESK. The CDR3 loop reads CASSQMDTQYF. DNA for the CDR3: TGTGCCAGCAGCCAAATGGATACGCAGTATTTT.